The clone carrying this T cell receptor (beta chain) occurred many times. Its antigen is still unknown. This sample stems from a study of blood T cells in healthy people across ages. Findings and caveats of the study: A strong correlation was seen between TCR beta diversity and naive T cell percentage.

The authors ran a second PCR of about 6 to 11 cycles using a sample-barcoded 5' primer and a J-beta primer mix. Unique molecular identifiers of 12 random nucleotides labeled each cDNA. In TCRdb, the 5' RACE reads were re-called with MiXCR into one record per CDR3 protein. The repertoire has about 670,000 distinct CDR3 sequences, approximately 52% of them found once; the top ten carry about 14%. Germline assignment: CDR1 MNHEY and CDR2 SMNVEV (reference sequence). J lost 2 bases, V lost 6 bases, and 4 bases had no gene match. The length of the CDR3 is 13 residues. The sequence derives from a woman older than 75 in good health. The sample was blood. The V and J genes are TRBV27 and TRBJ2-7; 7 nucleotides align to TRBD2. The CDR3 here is CASSPTSPYEQYF. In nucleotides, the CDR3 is TGTGCCAGCAGCCCGACTAGCCCCTACGAGCAGTACTTC.